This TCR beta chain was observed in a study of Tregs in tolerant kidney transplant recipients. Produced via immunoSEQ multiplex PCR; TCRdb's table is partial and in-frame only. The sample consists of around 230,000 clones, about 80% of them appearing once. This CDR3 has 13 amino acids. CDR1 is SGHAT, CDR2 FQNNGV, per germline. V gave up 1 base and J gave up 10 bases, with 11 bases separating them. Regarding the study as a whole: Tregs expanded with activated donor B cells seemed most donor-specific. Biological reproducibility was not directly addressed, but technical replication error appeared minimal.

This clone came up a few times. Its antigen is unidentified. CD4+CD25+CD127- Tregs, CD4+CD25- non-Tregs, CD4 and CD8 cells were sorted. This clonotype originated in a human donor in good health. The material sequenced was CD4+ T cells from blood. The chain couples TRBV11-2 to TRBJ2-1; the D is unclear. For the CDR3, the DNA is TGTGCCAGCAGCTTAGGTACAGTCGGGGAGCAGTTCTTC. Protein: CASSLGTVGEQFF. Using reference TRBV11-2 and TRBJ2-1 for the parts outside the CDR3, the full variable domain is EAGVAQSPRYKIIEKRQSVAFWCNPISGHATLYWYQQILGQGPKLLIQFQNNGVVDDSQLPKDRFSAERLKGVDSTLKIQPAKLEDSAVYLCASSLGTVGEQFFGPGTRLTVL.